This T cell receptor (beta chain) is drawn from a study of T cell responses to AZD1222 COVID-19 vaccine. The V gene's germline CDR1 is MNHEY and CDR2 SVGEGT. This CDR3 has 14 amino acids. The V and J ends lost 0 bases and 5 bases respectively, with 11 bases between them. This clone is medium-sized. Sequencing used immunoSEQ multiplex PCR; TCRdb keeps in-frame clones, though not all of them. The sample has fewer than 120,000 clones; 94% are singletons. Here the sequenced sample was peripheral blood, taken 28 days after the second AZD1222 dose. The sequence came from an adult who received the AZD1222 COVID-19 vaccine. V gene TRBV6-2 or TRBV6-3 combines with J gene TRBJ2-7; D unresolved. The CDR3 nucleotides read TGTGCCAGCAGTTACTCGAGAGAAAGCGACGAGCAGTACTTC. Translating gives CASSYSRESDEQYF.